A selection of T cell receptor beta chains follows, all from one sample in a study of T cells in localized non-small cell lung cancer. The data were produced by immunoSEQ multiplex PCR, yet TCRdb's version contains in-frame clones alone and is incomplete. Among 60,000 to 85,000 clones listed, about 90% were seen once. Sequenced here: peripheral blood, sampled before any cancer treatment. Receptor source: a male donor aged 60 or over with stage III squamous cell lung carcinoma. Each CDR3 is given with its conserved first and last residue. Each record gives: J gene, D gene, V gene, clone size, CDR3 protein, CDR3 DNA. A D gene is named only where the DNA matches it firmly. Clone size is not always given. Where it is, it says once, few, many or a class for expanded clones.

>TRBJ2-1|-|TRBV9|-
CASSATGTAGNEQFF
TGTGCCAGCAGCGCAACCGGGACCGCTGGGAATGAGCAGTTCTTC
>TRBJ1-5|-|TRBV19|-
CASSILLGVGSNQPQHF
TGTGCCAGTAGTATTCTCTTGGGAGTTGGTAGCAATCAGCCCCAGCATTTT
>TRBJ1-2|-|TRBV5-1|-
CASSLAGIHGYTF
TGCGCCAGCAGCTTGGCGGGGATACATGGCTACACCTTC
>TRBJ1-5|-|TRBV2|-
CASSVGGIQPQHF
TGTGCCAGCAGTGTAGGGGGGATTCAGCCCCAGCATTTT
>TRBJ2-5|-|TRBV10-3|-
CAISAGPGETQYF
TGTGCCATCAGCGCGGGACCGGGAGAGACCCAGTACTTC
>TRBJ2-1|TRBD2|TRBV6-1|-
CASSEELGTSGGYNEQFF
TGTGCCAGCAGTGAAGAGTTGGGGACTAGCGGGGGGTACAATGAGCAGTTCTTC
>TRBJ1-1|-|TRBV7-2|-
CASSLLGTEAFF
TGTGCCAGCAGCCTACTGGGAACTGAAGCTTTCTTT
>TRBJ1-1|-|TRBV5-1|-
CASRRDTEAFF
TGCGCCAGTAGGAGGGACACTGAAGCTTTCTTT
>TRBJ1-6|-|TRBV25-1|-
CASSEWGTDSPLHF
TGTGCCAGCAGTGAATGGGGGACCGATTCACCCCTCCACTTT
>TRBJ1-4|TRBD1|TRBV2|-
CASNPPRGQGGEKLFF
TGTGCCAGCAACCCCCCGAGGGGGCAGGGGGGTGAAAAACTGTTTTTT
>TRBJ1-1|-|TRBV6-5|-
CASSRVPGGNTEAFF
TGTGCCAGCAGTCGAGTACCGGGGGGGAACACTGAAGCTTTCTTT
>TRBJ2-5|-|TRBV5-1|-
CASSLGGDRETQYF
TGCGCCAGCAGCTTGGGGGGAGATAGAGAGACCCAGTACTTC
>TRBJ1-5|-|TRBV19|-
CASKGPAFGPQHF
TGTGCCAGTAAGGGGCCCGCGTTTGGGCCCCAGCATTTT
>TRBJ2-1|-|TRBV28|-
CASSQGYQLAWEVF
TGTGCCAGCAGCCAGGGGTACCAACTAGCCTGGGAGGTCTTC
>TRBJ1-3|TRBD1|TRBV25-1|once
CASSDRQGASGNTIYF
TGTGCCAGCAGTGATCGGCAGGGGGCGTCTGGAAACACCATATATTTT
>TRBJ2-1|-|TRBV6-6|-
CASSPGRRGTYNEQFF
TGTGCCAGCAGTCCCGGCAGGAGGGGGACATACAATGAGCAGTTCTTC
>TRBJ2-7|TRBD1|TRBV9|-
CASSVGGQGTSYEQYF
TGTGCCAGCAGCGTAGGGGGACAGGGGACCTCCTACGAGCAGTACTTC
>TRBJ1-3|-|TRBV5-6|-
CASSLLASYSGNTIYF
TGTGCCAGCAGCTTGCTGGCGAGCTACTCTGGAAACACCATATATTTT
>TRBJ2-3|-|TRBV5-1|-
CASSLEQSRGRHWTQYF
TGCGCCAGCAGCTTGGAACAGTCGAGGGGTCGGCATTGGACGCAGTATTTT
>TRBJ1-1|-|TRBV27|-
CASSSVTANTEAFF
TGTGCCAGCAGTTCTGTCACAGCCAACACTGAAGCTTTCTTT
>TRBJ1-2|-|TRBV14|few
CASSQVQTYGYTF
TGTGCCAGCAGCCAAGTACAGACCTATGGCTACACCTTC
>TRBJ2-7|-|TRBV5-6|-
CASSSRRTSSYEQYF
TGTGCCAGCAGCTCCAGAAGGACGTCGTCCTACGAGCAGTACTTC
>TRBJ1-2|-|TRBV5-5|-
CASSFQGSGYTF
TGTGCCAGCAGCTTCCAGGGATCGGGCTACACCTTC
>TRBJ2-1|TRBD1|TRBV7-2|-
CASSPAGGAYNEQFF
TGTGCCAGCAGCCCCGCAGGGGGCGCTTACAATGAGCAGTTCTTC
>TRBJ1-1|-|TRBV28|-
CASRPLMGATEAFF
TGTGCCAGCAGACCCCTAATGGGTGCAACTGAAGCTTTCTTT
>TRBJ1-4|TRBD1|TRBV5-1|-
CASSPTTGSDEKLFF
TGCGCCAGCAGCCCAACGACAGGGTCAGACGAAAAACTGTTTTTT
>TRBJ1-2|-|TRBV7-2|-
CASSLVAGDYGYTF
TGTGCCAGCAGCTTAGTTGCAGGGGACTATGGCTACACCTTC
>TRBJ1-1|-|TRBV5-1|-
CASSLIIENTEAFF
TGCGCCAGCAGCTTGATCATCGAGAACACTGAAGCTTTCTTT
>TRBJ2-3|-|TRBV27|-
CASSLLGSLEADTQYF
TGTGCCAGCAGTTTATTGGGCAGCTTGGAGGCAGATACGCAGTATTTT
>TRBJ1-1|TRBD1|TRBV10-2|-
CASTRGDRETEAFF
TGCGCCAGCACCCGGGGGGACAGGGAGACTGAAGCTTTCTTT
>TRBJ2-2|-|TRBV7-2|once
CASSLGNAGRTGELFF
TGTGCCAGCAGCTTAGGAAACGCAGGGAGAACCGGGGAGCTGTTTTTT
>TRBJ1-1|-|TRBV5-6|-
CASSFRAGRTEAFF
TGTGCCAGCAGCTTTAGGGCAGGGCGCACTGAAGCTTTCTTT
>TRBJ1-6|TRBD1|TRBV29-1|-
CSVGDREDSPLHF
TGCAGCGTTGGGGACAGGGAAGATTCACCCCTCCACTTT
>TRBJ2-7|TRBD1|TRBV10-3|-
CAIRLGTVQDEQYF
TGTGCCATCAGATTGGGGACAGTCCAAGACGAGCAGTACTTC
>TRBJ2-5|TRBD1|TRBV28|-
CASSFRDRPQETQYF
TGTGCCAGCAGTTTTAGGGACAGGCCCCAAGAGACCCAGTACTTC
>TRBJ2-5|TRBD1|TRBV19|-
CASMDGKGTGNRKTQYF
TGTGCCAGTATGGATGGGAAGGGGACAGGTAATAGAAAGACCCAGTACTTC
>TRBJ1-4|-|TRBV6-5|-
CASRPGVTNEKLFF
TGTGCCAGCAGGCCGGGAGTAACTAATGAAAAACTGTTTTTT
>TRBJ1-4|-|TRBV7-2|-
CASSSYEGEKLFF
TGTGCCAGCAGCTCCTATGAAGGCGAAAAACTGTTTTTT
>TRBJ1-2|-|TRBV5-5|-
CASSFQGPAYGYTF
TGTGCCAGCAGCTTTCAGGGACCTGCCTATGGCTACACCTTC
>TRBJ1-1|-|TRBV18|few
CASSTAGQYNTEAFF
TGTGCCAGCTCAACCGCAGGACAGTATAACACTGAAGCTTTCTTT
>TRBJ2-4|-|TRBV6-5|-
CASSSGRTEKNIQYF
TGTGCCAGCAGCTCCGGAAGGACAGAGAAAAACATTCAGTACTTC
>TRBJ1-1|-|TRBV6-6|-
CASSYSGAENTEAFF
TGTGCCAGCAGTTACTCAGGGGCAGAGAACACTGAAGCTTTCTTT
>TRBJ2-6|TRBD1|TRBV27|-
CASSSPRDRGQGLPVNVLTF
TGTGCCAGCAGCTCCCCACGGGACAGGGGGCAGGGTTTGCCAGTCAACGTCCTGACTTTC
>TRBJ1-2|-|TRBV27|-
CASSLQGLGGYTF
TGTGCCAGCAGTCTACAGGGCCTTGGTGGCTACACCTTC
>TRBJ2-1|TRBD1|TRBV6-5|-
CASSPRGPEGGEQFF
TGTGCCAGCAGTCCTAGGGGGCCCGAAGGCGGTGAGCAGTTCTTC
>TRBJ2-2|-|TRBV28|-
CASSSPGPTNTGELFF
TGTGCCAGCAGTAGCCCCGGGCCAACGAACACCGGGGAGCTGTTTTTT
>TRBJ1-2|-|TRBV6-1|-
CASSDSSNYGYTF
TGTGCCAGCAGTGATAGTTCTAACTATGGCTACACCTTC
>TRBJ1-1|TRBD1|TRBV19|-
CASGQGGSTEAFF
TGTGCCAGTGGCCAGGGGGGAAGCACTGAAGCTTTCTTT
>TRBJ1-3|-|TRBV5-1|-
CASSSSGARENTIYF
TGCGCCAGCAGCTCTTCCGGGGCACGAGAAAACACCATATATTTT
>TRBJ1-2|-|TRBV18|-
CASSSYQGTAYGYTF
TGTGCCAGCTCATCCTATCAGGGAACAGCCTATGGCTACACCTTC
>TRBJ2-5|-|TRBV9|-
CASSDGGALGQETQYF
TGTGCCAGCAGCGATGGGGGGGCCCTGGGACAAGAGACCCAGTACTTC
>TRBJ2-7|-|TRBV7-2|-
CASSSTTYEQYF
TGTGCCAGCAGCTCCACCACCTACGAGCAGTACTTC
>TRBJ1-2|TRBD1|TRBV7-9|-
CASSLRDRVYGYTF
TGTGCCAGCAGCCTCCGGGACAGGGTCTATGGCTACACCTTC
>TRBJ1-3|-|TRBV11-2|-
CASSFGSRGPDSGNTIYF
TGTGCCAGCAGCTTTGGGTCCAGGGGTCCAGACTCTGGAAACACCATATATTTT
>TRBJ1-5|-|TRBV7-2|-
CASSSTGSNQPQHF
TGTGCCAGCAGCTCGACAGGTAGCAATCAGCCCCAGCATTTT
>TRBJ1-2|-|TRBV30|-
CAWREPFRTGNYGYTF
TGTGCCTGGAGGGAGCCCTTTCGGACGGGAAACTATGGCTACACCTTC
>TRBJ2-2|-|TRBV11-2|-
CASSLSGNTGELFF
TGTGCCAGCAGCTTATCAGGGAACACCGGGGAGCTGTTTTTT